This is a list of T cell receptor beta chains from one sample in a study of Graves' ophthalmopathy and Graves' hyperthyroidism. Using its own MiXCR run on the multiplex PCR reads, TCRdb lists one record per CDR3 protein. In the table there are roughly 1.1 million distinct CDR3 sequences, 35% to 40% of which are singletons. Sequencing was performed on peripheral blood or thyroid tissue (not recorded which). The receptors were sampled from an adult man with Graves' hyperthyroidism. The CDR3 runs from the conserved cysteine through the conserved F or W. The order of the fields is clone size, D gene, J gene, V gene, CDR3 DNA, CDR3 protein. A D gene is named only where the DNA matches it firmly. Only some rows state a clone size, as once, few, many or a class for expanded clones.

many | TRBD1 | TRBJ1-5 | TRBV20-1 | TGCAGTACAGGGGGGGACGATCAGCCCCAGCATTTT | CSTGGDDQPQHF
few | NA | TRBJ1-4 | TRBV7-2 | TGTGCCAGCAGCTTAGCTGGCAGCTCAACTAATGAAAAACTGTTTTTT | CASSLAGSSTNEKLFF
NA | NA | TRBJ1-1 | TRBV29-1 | TGCAGCGTTGAAGAGGGGGGGAAGTCTGAAGCTTTCTTT | CSVEEGGKSEAFF
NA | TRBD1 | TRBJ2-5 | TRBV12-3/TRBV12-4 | TGTGCCAGCAGCAAGGGGGCGGCCCAGTACTTC | CASSKGAAQYF
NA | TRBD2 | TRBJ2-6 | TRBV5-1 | TGCGCCAGCCATTCGGGTCTACTAGCGGGACCTGGGGCCAACGTCCTGACTTTC | CASHSGLLAGPGANVLTF
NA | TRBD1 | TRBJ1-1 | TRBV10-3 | TGTGCCAGCAGTATGGGGGACAGGAACACTGAAGCTTTCTTT | CASSMGDRNTEAFF
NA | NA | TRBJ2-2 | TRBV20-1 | TGCAGTGCCCAGTGGAATAGCGGTGCGAACACCGGGGAGCTGTTTTTT | CSAQWNSGANTGELFF
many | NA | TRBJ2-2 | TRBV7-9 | TGTGCCAGCAGCTTAAGGGATGGCGGCGGGGAGCTGTTTTTT | CASSLRDGGGELFF
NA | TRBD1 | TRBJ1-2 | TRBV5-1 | TGCGCCAGCAGCTTGGACGGACAGGGCATAACGGCCTTC | CASSLDGQGITAF
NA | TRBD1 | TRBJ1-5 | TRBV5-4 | TGTGCCAGCAGCTTGGATGGGGGCAGGGGGGCAGGCAATCAGCCCCAGCATTTT | CASSLDGGRGAGNQPQHF